Presented here are 26 T cell receptor beta chains from one specimen sequenced in a study of human T cells and chemical hapten exposure. Time point of the sample: patch test 3, about 24 weeks after DPC sensitization. The treatment is: therapeutic diphenylcyclopropenone sensitization with weekly scalp DPC. TCRdb re-derived calls from the RACE reads in MiXCR, one entry per CDR3 protein. The repertoire holds some 84,000 distinct CDR3 sequences, with 10% to 11% as singletons. Sample: whole blood, taken in connection with sensitization to the hapten diphenylcyclopropenone (DPC). The receptors were gathered from a woman aged 45-59 years with alopecia areata. Some clones in this sample may be carry-over from other donors' samples.

Ten or more counts support this clonotype. J is TRBJ2-7 and V is TRBV10-3; D might be TRBD2 (6 bases). Germline CDR1 reads ENHRY; CDR2 reads SYGVKD. V dropped 9 bases and J dropped 0 bases, with 12 bases sitting between them. CDR3 length: 13 amino acids. CDR3 in amino acids: CAILSGSSYEQYF. The CDR3 DNA is TGTGCCATTCTTAGCGGCAGCTCCTACGAGCAGTACTTC.

At least ten counts were recorded for this clonotype. CDR3 protein: CASSPTGNTEAFF. CDR3 in DNA: TGTGCCAGCTCACCTACAGGGAACACTGAAGCTTTCTTT. The rearrangement uses TRBV18 and TRBJ1-1, with a possible D match to TRBD1 (5 bases). Germline V gene data show CDR1 as KGHSH and CDR2 as LQKENI. This CDR3 is built from 13 residues. V was cut by 3 bases and J by 1 base, with 6 bases left in between.

A few counts support this clonotype. The chain recombines TRBV7-6 with TRBJ2-2; 9 positions agree with TRBD1. This CDR3 contains 15 residues. V was clipped by 6 bases and J by 4 bases; unmatched bases: 6. The germline gives CDR1 SGHVS, CDR2 FNYEAQ. CDR3 coding DNA: TGTGCCAGCAGATTACAGGGGGCTAGCACCGGGGAGCTGTTTTTT. Translating it yields CASRLQGASTGELFF.

In this sample, this clonotype turned up a few times. J is TRBJ2-7 and V is TRBV5-4, with no clear D. This CDR3 has 14 amino acids. Germline-derived CDR1 and CDR2 are SGHNT and YYREEE (reference sequence). Trimming took off 4 bases at V and 2 bases at J, with 13 bases between the two ends. Here the CDR3 reads CASSRPTPTYEQYF. Here the CDR3 DNA reads TGTGCCAGCAGCCGGCCGACACCTACCTACGAGCAGTACTTC.

This clonotype occurred many times. V gene TRBV13 combines with J gene TRBJ1-2; 9 bases agree with TRBD1. Per germline, CDR1 PRHDT and CDR2 FYEKMQ (reference sequence). The V gene end was trimmed by 3 bases and the J gene end by 2 bases; junction bases not matched to a gene: 4. This CDR3 is 15 amino acids long. CDR3 bases: TGTGCCAGCAGCTTGAGGGACAGGGTCAACTATGGCTACACCTTC. Translated, it gives CASSLRDRVNYGYTF.

This chain joins TRBV6-2 or TRBV6-3 and TRBJ1-5; 9 bases fit TRBD1. From germline, CDR1 is MNHEY and CDR2 SVGEGT. The J segment lost 0 bases and the V segment lost 5 bases, leaving 8 bases of the junction unmatched. The CDR3 spans 17 residues. CDR3 nucleotides: TGTGCCAGCAGTCCCGGGACAGGGCTTTATAGCAATCAGCCCCAGCATTTT. The encoded protein is CASSPGTGLYSNQPQHF.

The chain employs TRBV20-1 and TRBJ1-5; D is uncertain. Germline CDR1 is DFQATT and CDR2 is SNEGSKA (reference sequence). This CDR3 is built from 17 residues. V lost 3 bases to trimming and J lost 5 bases, with 23 bases between them. CDR3 region: CSASDGSSSTSYQPQHF. The DNA of the CDR3 is TGCAGTGCTAGTGACGGGAGTTCCTCTACATCCTATCAGCCCCAGCATTTT.

This clonotype was observed at least ten times. The chain combines TRBV5-4 with TRBJ2-1, with 10 bases identical to TRBD2. The trim removed 4 bases at V and 2 bases at J, leaving 3 bases unmatched. This CDR3 has 15 residues. Germline lookup yields CDR1 SGHNT and CDR2 YYREEE (reference sequence). CDR3 amino acids: CASSVAGGTYNEQFF. CDR3 coding DNA: TGTGCCAGCAGCGTAGCGGGAGGTACCTACAATGAGCAGTTCTTC.

The chain recombines TRBV6-2 or TRBV6-3 with TRBJ2-1; 10 positions agree with TRBD1. The germline CDR1 and CDR2 sequences are MNHEY and SVGEGT. Trimming removed 7 bases from V and 8 bases from J; junction bases left unmatched: 14. The CDR3 is 16 amino acids. CDR3: CASTKGTGAGQHEQFF. In DNA, the CDR3 is TGTGCCAGCACTAAAGGGACAGGGGCGGGTCAGCATGAGCAGTTCTTC.

This clonotype was observed at least ten times. V and J are TRBV3-1 and TRBJ2-1; 11 nucleotides align to TRBD2. Germline V gene data show CDR1 as LGHDT and CDR2 as YNNKEL (reference sequence). V gave up 6 bases and J gave up 5 bases; unmatched junction bases: 6. The CDR3 consists of 15 residues. The CDR3 DNA sequence: TGTGCCAGCAGACTTACTAGCGGGAGTAACAATGAGCAGTTCTTC. Translating gives CASRLTSGSNNEQFF.

The genes are TRBV5-1 and TRBJ2-3; D call uncertain. The CDR3 has 15 residues. Trimming removed 0 bases from V and 0 bases from J, with 8 bases in between. Per germline, CDR1 SGHRS and CDR2 YFSETQ. This CDR3 reads CASSLDQASTDTQYF. CDR3 nucleotides: TGCGCCAGCAGCTTGGATCAGGCTAGCACAGATACGCAGTATTTT.

Many counts were recorded for this clonotype. The rearrangement uses TRBV6-5 and TRBJ1-6, with no clear D. V was cut by 2 bases and J by 6 bases, with 2 bases left in between. Per the germline V gene, CDR1 is MNHEY and CDR2 is SVGAGI. The CDR3 length is 12 residues. CDR3 sequence (DNA): TGTGCCAGCAGTTACCTTAATTCACCCCTCCACTTT. Translated: CASSYLNSPLHF.

This clonotype was detected only a few times. This chain links TRBV24-1 with TRBJ2-2, with TRBD2 identical over 8 bases. The CDR3 contains 18 residues. CDR1 is KGHDR, CDR2 SFDVKD, per germline. Trimming at V came to 2 bases and at J to 0 bases, leaving 7 bases not matched to a gene. DNA of the CDR3: TGTGCCACCAGTGATTATAAATGGGGACTAGCGAACACCGGGGAGCTGTTTTTT. Amino acids: CATSDYKWGLANTGELFF.

This clonotype appeared many times. This chain joins TRBV20-1 and TRBJ2-3; TRBD1 matches at 10 bases. The V segment lost 5 bases and the J segment 4 bases; nucleotides outside the gene matches: 6. CDR3 size: 14 residues. CDR1 is DFQATT and CDR2 is SNEGSKA in the germline V gene (reference sequence). The CDR3 nucleotides read TGCAGTGCTGATGGACAGGGGGAAGCAGATACGCAGTATTTT. This sequence encodes CSADGQGEADTQYF.

This clonotype was detected only a few times. V gene TRBV20-1 combines with J gene TRBJ1-1; 11 nucleotides match TRBD1. Germline CDR1 and CDR2: DFQATT and SNEGSKA (reference sequence). The CDR3 covers 13 residues. J gave up 9 bases and V 6 bases, and 9 bases lay outside the gene matches. CDR3 sequence (DNA): TGCAGTGCAAGCGGGACAGGGGGTCTGAAAGCTTTCTTT. This translates into CSASGTGGLKAFF.

This clonotype was observed at least ten times. The CDR3 DNA reads as TGCGCCAGCAGTCAATCGAATGGATTTGGGCGGGTTGGACCCCGGGACAATGAGCAGTTCTTC. Translated, it gives CASSQSNGFGRVGPRDNEQFF. The chain couples TRBV23-1 to TRBJ2-1; a possible D gene is TRBD2 (5 bases). TRBV23-1 is noted as an ORF with a role that remains uncertain. The germline V and J ends were trimmed by 0 bases and 5 bases, with 29 bases remaining between them. This CDR3 has 21 amino acids.

This clonotype was seen once. The rearrangement links TRBV24-1 to TRBJ2-1, with D perhaps being TRBD1 or TRBD2 (5 bases each). The CDR3 spans 16 residues. Germline V gives CDR1 KGHDR, CDR2 SFDVKD. Trimming pared 1 base from V and 1 base from J, leaving 10 bases between. CDR3 sequence: CATSDFSGQSYNEQFF. CDR3 nucleotides: TGTGCCACCAGTGATTTCTCGGGGCAGTCCTACAATGAGCAGTTCTTC.

At least ten counts were recorded for this clonotype. The chain uses TRBV7-3 and TRBJ2-2; TRBD2 matches 13 bases. Germline CDR1 SGHTA, CDR2 FQGTGA. The CDR3 consists of 20 residues. After removal of 5 bases from V and 2 bases from J, the junction contained 14 bases not matched to a gene. The CDR3 region has the DNA TGTGCCAGCAGCCCCCAACCGCCGGGACTAGCGGGACTAAACACCGGGGAGCTGTTTTTT. Its translation is CASSPQPPGLAGLNTGELFF.

The J gene is TRBJ1-1, the V gene TRBV18; D possibly corresponds to TRBD1 (5 bases). V shed 3 bases and J shed 4 bases, with 12 bases lying between them. CDR3 length: 14 residues. Looked up from germline, CDR1 is KGHSH and CDR2 is LQKENI. The CDR3 region has the DNA TGTGCCAGCTCACCCCCGAGAGGGGCCACTGAAGCTTTCTTT. This gives the protein CASSPPRGATEAFF.

This clonotype was observed many times. The chain couples TRBV7-9 to TRBJ2-3, with D tentatively TRBD1 (5 bases). V was clipped by 7 bases and J by 1 base, with 15 bases between them. Germline CDR1 reads SEHNR; CDR2 reads FQNEAQ (reference sequence). CDR3 length: 15 residues. The chain's CDR3 is CASTPFLRGTDTQYF. CDR3 DNA: TGTGCCAGCACTCCCTTTCTCAGGGGCACAGATACGCAGTATTTT.

This clonotype was picked up many times. The V gene is TRBV2, the J gene TRBJ2-1; D might be TRBD2 (6 bases). The ends were cut back, 5 bases at V and 9 bases at J, with 17 bases in the middle. This CDR3 is 14 amino acids long. Germline V gene lookup returns CDR1 SNHLY and CDR2 FYNNEI. The DNA for the CDR3 is TGTGCCAGCAGTCCACACGACGGGCGGGGTGAGCAGTTCTTC. It specifies CASSPHDGRGEQFF.

To note about this clonotype: No conserved phenylalanine or tryptophan ends this CDR3, so it is likely a read error. This chain joins TRBV25-1 and TRBJ2-5; D is ambiguous. This CDR3 region has 15 residues. CDR1 is MGHDK, CDR2 SYGVNS, per germline. V was shortened by 0 bases and J by 4 bases, with 12 bases between the two germline ends. DNA of the CDR3: TGTGCCAGCAGTGAATATATGGAGCGACCAGAGACCCAGTACTAC. Its protein is CASSEYMERPETQYY.

Regarding this clonotype: It may be a read error: a sequence one base away is much more abundant. V usage is TRBV7-9 and J usage is TRBJ1-5; 8 bases line up with TRBD1. This CDR3 has 15 amino acids. Germline CDR1 is SEHNR and CDR2 is FQNEAQ (reference sequence). Germline trimming cut 5 bases from V and 5 bases from J; bases unmatched to any gene: 8. The CDR3 DNA is TGTGCCAGCAGCCGACAGGGGTTGGGCGATCAGCCCCAGCATTTT. This encodes CASSRQGLGDQPQHF.

The rearrangement links TRBV5-1 to TRBJ2-7; D gene uncertain. The V end was cut by 4 bases, the J end by 1 base, with 15 bases between. Germline V gives CDR1 SGHRS, CDR2 YFSETQ. This CDR3 has 15 amino acids. This CDR3 reads CASSPGEYASYEQYF. The CDR3 DNA reads as TGCGCCAGCAGCCCGGGTGAATACGCTTCCTACGAGCAGTACTTC.

This clonotype was counted ten times or more. The chain couples TRBV19 to TRBJ2-1, with D possibly matching TRBD2 (6 bases). The CDR3 covers 16 residues. The V end was cut by 4 bases, the J end by 5 bases, with 18 bases between. CDR1 and CDR2 from the germline V gene are LNHDA and SQIVND (reference sequence). The CDR3 DNA follows: TGTGCCAGTAGTAGGGGTTTCGGGGGAAGGCACAATGAGCAGTTCTTC. It yields the protein CASSRGFGGRHNEQFF.

This clonotype was seen a few times. V and J are TRBV20-1 and TRBJ1-1; D is ambiguous. Germline CDR1 reads DFQATT; CDR2 reads SNEGSKA (reference sequence). The CDR3 totals 13 residues. Trimming took off 3 bases at V and 0 bases at J, with 8 bases between the two ends. CDR3 bases: TGCAGTGCTAGTCAGGAGATGAACACTGAAGCTTTCTTT. Translating gives CSASQEMNTEAFF.